The clone carrying this TCR beta chain was seen just once. What it recognizes is unknown. This sample stems from a study of T cell responses to AZD1222 COVID-19 vaccine. Whole-study results and caveats: Per reports, nearly half of all spike-specific TCRs target regions that are unmutated in variants. Females outnumbered males among donors, who were mostly white British; clonal diversity was possibly underestimated. AZD1222 recipients seropositive at baseline numbered only six or seven. When two AZD1222 doses had been given, Spike-specific TCR breadth and depth rose.

Libraries were prepared by immunoSEQ multiplex PCR; TCRdb keeps only in-frame clonotypes and omits some of them. The table shows 100,000 to 150,000 clones, with over 75% occurring only once. The CDR3 contains 14 residues. V was pared by 1 base and J by 5 bases, with 10 bases between. Per germline, CDR1 SGHVS and CDR2 FQNEAQ. The chain joins TRBV7-8 to TRBJ2-3, with D perhaps TRBD1 (5 bases). The source was peripheral blood, collected on day 0 of AZD1222 vaccination. This TCR came from an adult in good health. CDR3: CASSLETVQDTQYF. The DNA of the CDR3 is TGTGCCAGCAGCTTAGAGACAGTCCAAGATACGCAGTATTTT.